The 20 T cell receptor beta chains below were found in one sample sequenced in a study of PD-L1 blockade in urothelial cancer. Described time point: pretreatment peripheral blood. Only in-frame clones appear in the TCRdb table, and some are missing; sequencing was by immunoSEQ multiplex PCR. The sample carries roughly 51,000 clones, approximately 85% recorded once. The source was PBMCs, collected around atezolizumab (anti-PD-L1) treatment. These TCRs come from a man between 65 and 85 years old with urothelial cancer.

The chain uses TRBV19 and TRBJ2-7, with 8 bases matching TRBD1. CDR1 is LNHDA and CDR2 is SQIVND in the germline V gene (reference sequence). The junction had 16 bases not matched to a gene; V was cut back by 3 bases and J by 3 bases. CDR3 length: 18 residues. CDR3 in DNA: TGTGCCAGTAGTATGAGGACAGGGATACCCAACCCGTACTACGAGCAGTACTTC. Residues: CASSMRTGIPNPYYEQYF.

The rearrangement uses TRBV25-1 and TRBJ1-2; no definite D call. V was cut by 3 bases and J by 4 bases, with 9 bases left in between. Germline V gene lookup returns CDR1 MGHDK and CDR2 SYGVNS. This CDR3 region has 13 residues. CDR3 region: CASSEVNGYGYTF. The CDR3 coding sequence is TGTGCCAGCAGTGAGGTGAACGGCTATGGCTACACCTTC.

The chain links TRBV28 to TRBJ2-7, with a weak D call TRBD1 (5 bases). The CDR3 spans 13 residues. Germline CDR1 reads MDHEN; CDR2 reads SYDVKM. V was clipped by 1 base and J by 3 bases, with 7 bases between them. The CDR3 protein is CASSLYRFYEQYF. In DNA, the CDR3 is TGTGCCAGCAGTTTATACAGGTTCTACGAGCAGTACTTC.

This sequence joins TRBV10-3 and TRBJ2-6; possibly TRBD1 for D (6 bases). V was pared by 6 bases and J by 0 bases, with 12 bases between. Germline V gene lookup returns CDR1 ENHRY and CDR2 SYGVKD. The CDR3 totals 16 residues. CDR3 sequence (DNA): TGTGCCATCAGCACCAGGGGCGGCTCTGGGGCCAACGTCCTGACTTTC. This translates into CAISTRGGSGANVLTF.

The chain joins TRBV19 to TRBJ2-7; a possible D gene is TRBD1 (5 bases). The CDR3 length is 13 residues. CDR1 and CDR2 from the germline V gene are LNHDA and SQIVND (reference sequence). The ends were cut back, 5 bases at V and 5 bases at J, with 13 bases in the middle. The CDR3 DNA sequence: TGTGCCAGTAGTCGGCAGGGTCGGAACGAGCAGTACTTC. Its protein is CASSRQGRNEQYF.

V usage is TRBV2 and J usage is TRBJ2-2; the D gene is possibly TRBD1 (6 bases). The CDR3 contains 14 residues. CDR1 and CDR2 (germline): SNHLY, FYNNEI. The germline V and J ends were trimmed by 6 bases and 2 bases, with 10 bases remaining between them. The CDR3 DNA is TGTGCCAGCAGAGCCAGGGGTAACACCGGGGAGCTGTTTTTT. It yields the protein CASRARGNTGELFF.

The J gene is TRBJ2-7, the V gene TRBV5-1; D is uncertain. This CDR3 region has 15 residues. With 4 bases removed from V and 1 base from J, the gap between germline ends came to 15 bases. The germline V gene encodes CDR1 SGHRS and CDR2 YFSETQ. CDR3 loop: CASSARLGRSYEQYF. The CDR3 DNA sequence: TGCGCCAGCAGCGCTCGCCTAGGCAGATCCTACGAGCAGTACTTC.

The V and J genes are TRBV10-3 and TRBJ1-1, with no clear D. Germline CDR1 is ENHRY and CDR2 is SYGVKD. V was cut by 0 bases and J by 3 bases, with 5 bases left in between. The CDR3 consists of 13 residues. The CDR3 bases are TGTGCCATCAGTGAGTCGTTCGACACTGAAGCTTTCTTT. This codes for CAISESFDTEAFF.

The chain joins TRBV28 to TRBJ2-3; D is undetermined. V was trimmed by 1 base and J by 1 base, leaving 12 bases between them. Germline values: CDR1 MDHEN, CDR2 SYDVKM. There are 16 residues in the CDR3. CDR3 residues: CASSLLQSWGTDTQYF. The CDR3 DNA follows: TGTGCCAGCAGTTTATTACAGAGTTGGGGCACAGATACGCAGTATTTT.

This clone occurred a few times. The CDR3, as DNA: TGTGCCAGCAGTGGACAGGGTTGGGGCACTGAAGCTTTCTTT. Protein sequence: CASSGQGWGTEAFF. The rearrangement joins TRBV2 to TRBJ1-1; 7 positions agree with TRBD1. Germline V CDR1 and CDR2: SNHLY, FYNNEI. Trimming removed 4 bases from V and 4 bases from J; junction bases left unmatched: 6. The CDR3 has 14 residues.

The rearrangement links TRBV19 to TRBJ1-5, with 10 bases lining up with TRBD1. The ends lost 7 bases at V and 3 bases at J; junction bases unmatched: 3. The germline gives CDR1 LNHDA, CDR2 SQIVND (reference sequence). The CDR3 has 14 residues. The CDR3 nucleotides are TGTGCCAGTACGGGGACAGGGGACAATCAGCCCCAGCATTTT. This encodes CASTGTGDNQPQHF.

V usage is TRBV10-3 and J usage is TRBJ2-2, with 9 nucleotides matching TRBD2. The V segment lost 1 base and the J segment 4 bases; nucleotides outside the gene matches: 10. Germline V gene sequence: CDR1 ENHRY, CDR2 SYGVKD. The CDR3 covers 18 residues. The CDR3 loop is CAISEFRASGRSTGELFF. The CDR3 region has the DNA TGTGCCATCAGTGAGTTCCGTGCGAGCGGGAGGTCCACCGGGGAGCTGTTTTTT.

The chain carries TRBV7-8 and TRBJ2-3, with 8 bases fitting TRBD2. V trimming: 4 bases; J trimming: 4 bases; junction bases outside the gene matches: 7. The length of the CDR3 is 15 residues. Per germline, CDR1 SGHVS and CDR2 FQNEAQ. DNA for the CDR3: TGTGCCAGCAGCTGGGCGGGAGGTGTTTCAGATACGCAGTATTTT. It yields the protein CASSWAGGVSDTQYF.

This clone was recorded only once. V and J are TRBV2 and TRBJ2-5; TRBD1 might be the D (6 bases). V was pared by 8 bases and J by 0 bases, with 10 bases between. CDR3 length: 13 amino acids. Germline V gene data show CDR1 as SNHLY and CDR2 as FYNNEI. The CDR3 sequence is CASERDNQETQYF. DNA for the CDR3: TGTGCCAGCGAGAGGGACAACCAAGAGACCCAGTACTTC.

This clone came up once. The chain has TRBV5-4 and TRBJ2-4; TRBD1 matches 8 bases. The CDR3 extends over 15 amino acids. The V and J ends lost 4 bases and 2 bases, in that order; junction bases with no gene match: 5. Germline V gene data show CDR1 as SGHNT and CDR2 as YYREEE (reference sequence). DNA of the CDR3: TGTGCCAGCAGCCTGCAGGGGGCTTCCAAAAACATTCAGTACTTC. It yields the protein CASSLQGASKNIQYF.

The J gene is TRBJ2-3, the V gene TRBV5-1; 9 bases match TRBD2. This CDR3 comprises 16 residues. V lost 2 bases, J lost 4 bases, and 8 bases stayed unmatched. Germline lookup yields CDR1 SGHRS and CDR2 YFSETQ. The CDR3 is CASSFGAGGNPDTQYF. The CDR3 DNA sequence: TGCGCCAGCAGCTTTGGGGCGGGAGGGAACCCAGATACGCAGTATTTT.

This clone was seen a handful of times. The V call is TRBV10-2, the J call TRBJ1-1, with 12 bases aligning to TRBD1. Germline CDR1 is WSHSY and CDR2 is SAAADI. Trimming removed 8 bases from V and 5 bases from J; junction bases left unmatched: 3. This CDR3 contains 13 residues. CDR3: CASRGQGATEAFF. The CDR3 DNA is TGCGCCAGCCGGGGACAGGGGGCAACTGAAGCTTTCTTT.

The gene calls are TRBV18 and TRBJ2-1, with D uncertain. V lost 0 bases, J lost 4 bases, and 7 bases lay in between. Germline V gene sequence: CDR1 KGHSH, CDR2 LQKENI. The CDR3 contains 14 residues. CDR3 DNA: TGTGCCAGCTCACCACCGGCGAGGTACAATGAGCAGTTCTTC. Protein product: CASSPPARYNEQFF.

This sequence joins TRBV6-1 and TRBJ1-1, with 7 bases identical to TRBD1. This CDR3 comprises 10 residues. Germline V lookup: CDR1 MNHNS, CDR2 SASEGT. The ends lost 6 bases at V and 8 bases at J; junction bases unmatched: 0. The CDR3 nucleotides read TGTGCCAGCAGGACAGGGGAAGCTTTCTTT. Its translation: CASRTGEAFF.

CDR3 amino acids: CASTRTGGDTGELFF. The CDR3, as DNA: TGTGCCAGCACTAGGACAGGGGGCGACACCGGGGAGCTGTTTTTT. This chain uses TRBV2 with TRBJ2-2, with 11 bases identical to TRBD1. Germline CDR1 reads SNHLY; CDR2 reads FYNNEI. The CDR3 runs 15 residues. The V gene end was trimmed by 7 bases and the J gene end by 3 bases; junction bases not matched to a gene: 4.